This is a list of T cell receptor beta chains from one sample in a study of T cells in Graves' hyperthyroidism and ophthalmopathy. TCRdb called the multiplex PCR reads again in MiXCR, with one record for every CDR3 protein. This sample has 660,000 or so distinct CDR3 sequences, with 45% found just once. The sequenced sample was peripheral blood or thyroid tissue (not recorded which). The receptors shown here come from an adult man with Graves' disease, either hyperthyroidism or ophthalmopathy (not recorded which). Each CDR3 is given with its conserved first and last residue. The D gene is left open where the match is weak. Clone size is shown for a subset of rows, as once, few, many or a class of expanded clone.

d_call: NA
v_call: TRBV6-5
clone_size: NA
j_call: TRBJ1-5
cdr3_aa: CAISYSRGDANQPQHF
cdr3_nt: TGTGCCATCAGTTACTCCCGGGGGGACGCCAATCAGCCCCAGCATTTT

d_call: NA
v_call: TRBV20-1
clone_size: once
j_call: TRBJ2-2
cdr3_aa: CSARAEELFF
cdr3_nt: TGCAGTGCTAGAGCCGAGGAGCTGTTTTTT

d_call: NA
v_call: TRBV15
clone_size: many
j_call: TRBJ1-1
cdr3_aa: CATSRARGAGDTEAFF
cdr3_nt: TGTGCCACCAGCAGAGCTAGGGGGGCAGGTGACACTGAAGCTTTCTTT

d_call: TRBD1
v_call: TRBV20-1
clone_size: many
j_call: TRBJ1-4
cdr3_aa: CSAATGGGEKLFF
cdr3_nt: TGCAGTGCTGCGACAGGGGGAGGTGAAAAACTGTTTTTT

d_call: NA
v_call: TRBV25-1
clone_size: NA
j_call: TRBJ2-5
cdr3_aa: CARAFGTVKETQYF
cdr3_nt: TGTGCTAGAGCGTTTGGGACTGTGAAAGAGACCCAGTACTTC

d_call: NA
v_call: TRBV10-3
clone_size: few
j_call: TRBJ1-1
cdr3_aa: CAISARSNTEAFF
cdr3_nt: TGTGCCATCAGTGCTAGGTCAAACACTGAAGCTTTCTTT

d_call: TRBD2
v_call: TRBV15
clone_size: once
j_call: TRBJ2-7
cdr3_aa: CATSRDPGTSGSGVQYF
cdr3_nt: TGTGCCACCAGCAGAGATCCTGGGACTAGCGGGAGTGGGGTGCAGTACTTC

d_call: NA
v_call: TRBV11-2
clone_size: NA
j_call: TRBJ1-2
cdr3_aa: CAWSSDRFYGYTF
cdr3_nt: TGTGCCTGGAGCAGCGACAGGTTTTATGGCTACACCTTC

d_call: TRBD2
v_call: TRBV2
clone_size: NA
j_call: TRBJ2-7
cdr3_aa: CASSYGASGDYEQYF
cdr3_nt: TGTGCCAGCAGTTACGGGGCTAGCGGGGACTACGAGCAGTACTTC

d_call: NA
v_call: TRBV6-4
clone_size: NA
j_call: TRBJ1-1
cdr3_aa: CASSDRELNTEAFF
cdr3_nt: TGTGCCAGCAGTGACAGGGAGCTAAACACTGAAGCTTTCTTT

d_call: TRBD1
v_call: TRBV7-9
clone_size: few
j_call: TRBJ2-5
cdr3_aa: CASSRGQLGREETQYF
cdr3_nt: TGTGCCAGCAGCCGGGGACAGCTCGGCCGAGAAGAGACCCAGTACTTC

d_call: NA
v_call: TRBV29-1
clone_size: medium-sized
j_call: TRBJ1-6
cdr3_aa: CSAMDSPGATLHF
cdr3_nt: TGCAGCGCCATGGACAGCCCCGGGGCCACCCTCCACTTT

d_call: TRBD1
v_call: TRBV12-3/TRBV12-4
clone_size: NA
j_call: TRBJ1-5
cdr3_aa: CASSQTGASNQPQHF
cdr3_nt: TGTGCCAGCAGTCAAACAGGGGCTAGCAATCAGCCCCAGCATTTT

d_call: NA
v_call: TRBV2
clone_size: NA
j_call: TRBJ1-2
cdr3_aa: CASSEGLRWGVAGYTF
cdr3_nt: TGTGCCAGCAGTGAAGGACTCAGGTGGGGGGTGGCTGGCTACACCTTC

d_call: TRBD2
v_call: TRBV7-6
clone_size: few
j_call: TRBJ2-3
cdr3_aa: CASSEGLGGTDTQYF
cdr3_nt: TGTGCTAGCAGCGAGGGACTAGGAGGCACAGATACGCAGTATTTT

d_call: NA
v_call: TRBV14
clone_size: few
j_call: TRBJ2-7
cdr3_aa: CASSQAHPTRGEQYF
cdr3_nt: TGTGCCAGCAGCCAAGCTCACCCGACTAGGGGCGAGCAGTACTTC

d_call: TRBD1
v_call: TRBV24-1
clone_size: many
j_call: TRBJ1-2
cdr3_aa: CATSPGTGGNYGYTF
cdr3_nt: TGTGCCACCAGTCCGGGGACAGGGGGCAACTATGGCTACACCTTC

d_call: TRBD2
v_call: TRBV11-2
clone_size: few
j_call: TRBJ2-7
cdr3_aa: CASSLGLAGMSEQYF
cdr3_nt: TGTGCCAGCAGCTTAGGACTAGCGGGGATGAGTGAGCAGTACTTC

d_call: NA
v_call: TRBV5-5
clone_size: NA
j_call: TRBJ2-2
cdr3_aa: CASSSTDGTGELFF
cdr3_nt: TGTGCCAGCAGCTCAACGGACGGCACCGGGGAGCTGTTTTTT

d_call: NA
v_call: TRBV10-3
clone_size: many
j_call: TRBJ1-6
cdr3_aa: CAIRGDFDNSPLHF
cdr3_nt: TGTGCCATCAGGGGGGACTTCGACAATTCACCCCTCCACTTT

d_call: NA
v_call: TRBV2
clone_size: few
j_call: TRBJ1-1
cdr3_aa: CASSEARAMNTEAFF
cdr3_nt: TGTGCCAGCAGTGAAGCGAGGGCCATGAACACTGAAGCTTTCTTT

d_call: TRBD1
v_call: TRBV7-2
clone_size: NA
j_call: TRBJ1-6
cdr3_aa: CASSTNTGTGDNSPLHF
cdr3_nt: TGTGCCAGCAGCACCAATACCGGGACAGGGGATAATTCACCCCTCCACTTT

d_call: NA
v_call: TRBV7-9
clone_size: few
j_call: TRBJ2-7
cdr3_aa: CASSFAGRLYEQYF
cdr3_nt: TGTGCCAGCAGCTTTGCCGGACGGCTCTACGAGCAGTACTTC

d_call: NA
v_call: TRBV7-4
clone_size: NA
j_call: TRBJ1-4
cdr3_aa: CASSQEWWQINEKLFF
cdr3_nt: TGCGCCAGCAGCCAAGAATGGTGGCAGATTAATGAAAAACTGTTTTTT

d_call: TRBD1
v_call: TRBV6-5
clone_size: few
j_call: TRBJ1-2
cdr3_aa: CASSDPRGQAYGYTF
cdr3_nt: TGTGCCAGCAGTGACCCAAGAGGACAGGCCTATGGCTACACCTTC

d_call: NA
v_call: TRBV5-5
clone_size: NA
j_call: TRBJ2-7
cdr3_aa: CASSPAVVGQNPYEQYF
cdr3_nt: TGTGCCAGCAGCCCCGCGGTGGTAGGACAGAACCCATACGAGCAGTACTTC

d_call: TRBD1
v_call: TRBV7-2
clone_size: few
j_call: TRBJ1-3
cdr3_aa: CASSLMGQGTGNTIYF
cdr3_nt: TGTGCCAGCAGCTTAATGGGACAGGGGACCGGAAACACCATATATTTT

d_call: NA
v_call: TRBV2
clone_size: NA
j_call: TRBJ1-2
cdr3_aa: CASKAGPYGYTF
cdr3_nt: TGTGCCAGCAAGGCGGGGCCGTATGGCTACACCTTC

d_call: TRBD1
v_call: TRBV2
clone_size: NA
j_call: TRBJ1-5
cdr3_aa: CASRVGQGARQPQHF
cdr3_nt: TGTGCCAGCAGGGTCGGACAGGGGGCTCGGCAGCCCCAGCATTTT